Listed below are T cell receptor beta chains from one sample, sequenced in a study of identical twins. Each CDR3 protein gets one entry after TCRdb re-called the 5' RACE reads with MiXCR. Of about 1.7 million distinct CDR3 sequences listed, more than 30% are singletons. The source material was cord blood. The source is a newborn girl in good health. Each CDR3 is given with its conserved first and last residue. The order of the fields is clone size, J gene, V gene, D gene, CDR3 DNA, CDR3 protein. D genes are given only for firm matches. Clone size is given for some rows only: seen once, a few or many times, or a class if the clone is expanded.

many,TRBJ1-2,TRBV29-1,-,TGCAGCGTTGGTTTACAGGCAAGTGGCTACACCTTC,CSVGLQASGYTF
-,TRBJ1-5,TRBV6-1,-,TGTGCCAGCAGCGTTAGTACGTGGGTGGATAGCAATCAGCCCCAGCATTTT,CASSVSTWVDSNQPQHF
-,TRBJ2-7,TRBV5-1,TRBD2,TGCGCCAGCAGCTTCTCCACTAGCGCTCTATTTTACAATGAGCAGTACTTC,CASSFSTSALFYNEQYF
-,TRBJ1-1,TRBV5-1,-,TGCGCCAGCAGCCCCTATGAGAACACTGAAGCTTTCTTT,CASSPYENTEAFF
-,TRBJ2-1,TRBV28,TRBD2,TGTGCCAGCAGCCAATCATCGGGACTAGGGGGCAATGAGCAGTTCTTC,CASSQSSGLGGNEQFF
many,TRBJ2-3,TRBV4-2,-,TGTGCCAGCAGCCAGGACCACTTCACAGATACGCAGTATTTT,CASSQDHFTDTQYF
-,TRBJ2-3,TRBV5-1,TRBD2,TGCGCCAGCAGCTTGAACGGACTAGCGGGAGTCGGCACAGATACGCAGTATTTT,CASSLNGLAGVGTDTQYF
-,TRBJ2-5,TRBV28,-,TGTGCCAGCAGTTTGGTCAGGGTCGTGAAGACCCAGTACTTC,CASSLVRVVKTQYF
many,TRBJ2-7,TRBV12-3/TRBV12-4,TRBD2,TGTGCCAGCAGTTTACTGGGGAGGGCCTACGAGCAGTACTTC,CASSLLGRAYEQYF
few,TRBJ2-6,TRBV12-3/TRBV12-4,-,TGTGCCAGCAGTTTATCGCGACTCTCTGGGGCCAACGTCCTGACTTTC,CASSLSRLSGANVLTF
few,TRBJ2-1,TRBV12-5,TRBD1,TGTGCTAGTGCTCCTGGGCCGGGACAGGGTCGAAATGAGCAGTTCTTC,CASAPGPGQGRNEQFF
-,TRBJ2-5,TRBV5-1,TRBD1,TGCGCCAGCAGACAGGGGCCAACTGAAGAGACCCAGTACTTC,CASRQGPTEETQYF
few,TRBJ1-1,TRBV5-1,-,TGCGCCAGCAGCTACCGGCAGGGCAACACTGAAGCTTTCTTT,CASSYRQGNTEAFF
-,TRBJ1-5,TRBV25-1,TRBD1,TGTGCCAGCAGCCCGTCCCGGGACAGGGAGGCGAGCAATCAGCCCCAGCATTTT,CASSPSRDREASNQPQHF
-,TRBJ1-2,TRBV27,-,TGTGCCAGCAGTTTCCGCGACAGGCCCTCCTATGGCTACACCTTC,CASSFRDRPSYGYTF